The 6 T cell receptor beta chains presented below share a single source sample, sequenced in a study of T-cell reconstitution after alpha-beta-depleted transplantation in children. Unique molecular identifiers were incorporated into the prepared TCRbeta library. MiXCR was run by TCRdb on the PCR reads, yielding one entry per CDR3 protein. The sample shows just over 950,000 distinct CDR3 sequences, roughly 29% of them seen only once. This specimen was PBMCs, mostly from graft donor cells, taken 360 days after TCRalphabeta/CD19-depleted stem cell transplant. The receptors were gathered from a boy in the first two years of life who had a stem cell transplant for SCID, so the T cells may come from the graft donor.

The CDR3 sequence is CASSGNTRTSGNYNEQFF. In nucleotides, the CDR3 is TGTGCCAGCAGCGGAAACACAAGGACTAGCGGAAATTACAATGAGCAGTTCTTC. This chain uses TRBV9 with TRBJ2-1; 10 bases align to TRBD2. Germline V CDR1 and CDR2: SGDLS, YYNGEE. The trim removed 3 bases at V and 4 bases at J, leaving 13 bases unmatched. The CDR3 totals 18 residues.

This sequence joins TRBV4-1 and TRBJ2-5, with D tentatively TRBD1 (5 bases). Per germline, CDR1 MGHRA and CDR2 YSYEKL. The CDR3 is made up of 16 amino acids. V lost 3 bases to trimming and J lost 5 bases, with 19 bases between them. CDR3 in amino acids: CASSHPQTVIRETQYF. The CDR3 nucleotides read TGCGCCAGCAGCCATCCACAGACAGTAATAAGGGAGACCCAGTACTTC.

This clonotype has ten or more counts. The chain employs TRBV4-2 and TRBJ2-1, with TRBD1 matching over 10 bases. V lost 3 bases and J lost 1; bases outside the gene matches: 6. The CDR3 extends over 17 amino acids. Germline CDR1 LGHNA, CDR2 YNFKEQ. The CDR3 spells CASSHGQGGESYNEQFF. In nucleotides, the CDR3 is TGTGCCAGCAGCCATGGACAGGGGGGGGAATCCTACAATGAGCAGTTCTTC.

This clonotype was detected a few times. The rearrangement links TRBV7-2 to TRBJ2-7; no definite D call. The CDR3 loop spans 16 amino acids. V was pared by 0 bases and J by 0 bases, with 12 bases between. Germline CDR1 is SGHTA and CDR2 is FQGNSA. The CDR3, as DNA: TGTGCCAGCAGCTTAGCAGGGAAACACAGCTCCTACGAGCAGTACTTC. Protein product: CASSLAGKHSSYEQYF.

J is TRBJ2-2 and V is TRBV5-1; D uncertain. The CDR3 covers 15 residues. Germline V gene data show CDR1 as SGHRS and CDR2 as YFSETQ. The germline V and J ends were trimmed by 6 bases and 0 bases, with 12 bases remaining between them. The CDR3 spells CASTSEPANTGELFF. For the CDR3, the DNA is TGCGCCAGCACCTCCGAGCCCGCGAACACCGGGGAGCTGTTTTTT.

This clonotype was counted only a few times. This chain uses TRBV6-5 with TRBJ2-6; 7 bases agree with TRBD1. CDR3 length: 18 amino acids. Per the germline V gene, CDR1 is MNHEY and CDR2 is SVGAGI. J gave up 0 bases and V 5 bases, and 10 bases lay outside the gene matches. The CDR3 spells CASSTSGQTHSGANVLTF. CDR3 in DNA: TGTGCCAGCAGTACCTCGGGACAGACCCACTCTGGGGCCAACGTCCTGACTTTC.